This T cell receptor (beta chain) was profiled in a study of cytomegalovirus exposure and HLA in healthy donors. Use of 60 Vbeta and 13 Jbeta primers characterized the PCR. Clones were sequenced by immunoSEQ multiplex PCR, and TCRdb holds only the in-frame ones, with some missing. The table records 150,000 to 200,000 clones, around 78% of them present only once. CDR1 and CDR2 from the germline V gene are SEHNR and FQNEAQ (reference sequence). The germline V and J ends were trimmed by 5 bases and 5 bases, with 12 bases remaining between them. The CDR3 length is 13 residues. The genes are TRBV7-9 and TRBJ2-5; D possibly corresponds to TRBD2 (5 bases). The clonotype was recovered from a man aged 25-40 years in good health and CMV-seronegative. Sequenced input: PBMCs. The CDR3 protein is CASSRGSGETQYF. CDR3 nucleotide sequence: TGTGCCAGCAGCCGCGGGTCGGGGGAGACCCAGTACTTC.